A single sample gave rise to the 6 T cell receptor beta chains below, sequenced in a study of blood T cell repertoires in COVID-19. Method: immunoSEQ multiplex PCR; TCRdb's copy keeps in-frame clones and lacks some. The sample lists roughly 410,000 clones; about nine tenths were seen once. Material for sequencing was peripheral blood. All receptors come from a woman aged 40 to 50 with COVID-19, enrolled during active disease.

The chain combines TRBV28 with TRBJ1-2, with D possibly TRBD1 on 6 matching bases. The germline V gene encodes CDR1 MDHEN and CDR2 SYDVKM. This CDR3 has 16 residues. With 4 bases removed from V and 5 bases from J, the gap between germline ends came to 20 bases. The CDR3 DNA is TGTGCCAGCAGTTCCCTGCCGGGGGGCGAGAAGTATGGCTACACCTTC. Encoded protein: CASSSLPGGEKYGYTF.

The CDR3 spells CASPGKQGASQPQHF. In DNA form, the CDR3 reads TGTGCCAGCCCCGGGAAACAGGGGGCTAGTCAGCCCCAGCATTTT. This chain joins TRBV5-8 and TRBJ1-5, with TRBD1 identical over 9 bases. Trimming took 7 bases from V and 6 from J; bases not matched to a gene: 11. The CDR3 runs to 15 residues. Germline V gene sequence: CDR1 SGHTS, CDR2 YDEGEE.

The chain has TRBV2 and TRBJ1-4; D unresolved. With 6 bases removed from V and 8 bases from J, the gap between germline ends came to 10 bases. Germline CDR1 reads SNHLY; CDR2 reads FYNNEI. The CDR3 runs 12 residues. The CDR3 bases are TGTGCCAGCAGGCGGGCCTGGGAAAAACTGTTTTTT. It encodes CASRRAWEKLFF.

This chain links TRBV6-5 with TRBJ2-7; D not resolved. Germline V gene lookup returns CDR1 MNHEY and CDR2 SVGAGI. This CDR3 has 14 amino acids. Trimming stripped 0 bases from V and 3 bases from J, with 9 bases between. The DNA of the CDR3 is TGTGCCAGCAGTTACTCCCGGGTCATCTACGAGCAGTACTTC. Protein: CASSYSRVIYEQYF.

Worth noting for this clone: A read error may account for a junction end that differs from germline. This chain connects TRBV7-7 to TRBJ2-5; TRBD1 aligns across 8 bases. There are 13 residues in the CDR3. CDR1 and CDR2 (germline): SSHAT, FNYEAQ (reference sequence). The CDR3 here is CASSLDRGKTQYF. The DNA of the CDR3 is TGTGCTAGCAGCCTTGACAGGGGAAAGACCCAGTACTTC.

The chain links TRBV28 to TRBJ1-5; no reliable D call. V was trimmed by 7 bases and J by 1 base, leaving 11 bases between them. This CDR3 spans 14 amino acids. Germline CDR1 and CDR2: MDHEN and SYDVKM. The CDR3 reads CASIRRASNQPQHF. The CDR3, as DNA: TGTGCCAGCATAAGGAGGGCCAGCAATCAGCCCCAGCATTTT.